The rows below give T cell receptor beta chains drawn from one sample of a study of T cells after yellow fever vaccination. TCRdb fed the 5' RACE reads into MiXCR, producing one record per CDR3 protein. The sample yields approximately 510,000 distinct CDR3 sequences, 20% to 25% seen once. The sample was PBMCs, taken approximately 20 days after the first yellow fever vaccination. Every receptor here comes from a man aged 18-30 years who received the YFV17D yellow fever vaccine. CDR3s include the opening cysteine and the closing phenylalanine or tryptophan. Fields, in order: J gene, clone size, V gene, D gene, CDR3 protein, CDR3 DNA. D genes are given only for firm matches. Rows may omit the clone size; those that give it use once, few, many or a size class.

J: TRBJ2-3; size: few; V: TRBV5-4; D: NA; CDR3: CASSVQGVTDTQYF; DNA: TGTGCCAGCAGCGTTCAAGGGGTCACAGATACGCAGTATTTT
J: TRBJ2-3; size: few; V: TRBV7-2; D: NA; CDR3: CASSPFPDLTSTDTQYF; DNA: TGTGCCAGCAGCCCGTTCCCGGACTTAACTAGCACAGATACGCAGTATTTT
J: TRBJ2-7; size: NA; V: TRBV6-1; D: TRBD1; CDR3: CASREGQGYEQYF; DNA: TGTGCCAGCAGAGAAGGACAGGGCTACGAGCAGTACTTC
J: TRBJ1-6; size: few; V: TRBV20-1; D: TRBD1; CDR3: CSARDSRGNSPLHF; DNA: TGCAGTGCTAGAGATAGCAGGGGGAATTCACCCCTCCACTTT
J: TRBJ2-2; size: few; V: TRBV5-1; D: TRBD1; CDR3: CASSLGQGSYTGELFF; DNA: TGCGCCAGCAGCTTGGGACAGGGCTCATACACCGGGGAGCTGTTTTTT
J: TRBJ2-1; size: few; V: TRBV5-5; D: TRBD2; CDR3: CASSSGLGDWYEQFF; DNA: TGTGCCAGCAGCTCGGGACTAGGGGATTGGTATGAGCAGTTCTTC
J: TRBJ1-1; size: few; V: TRBV20-1; D: TRBD1; CDR3: CSARAGTANTEAFF; DNA: TGCAGTGCTAGAGCCGGGACAGCGAACACTGAAGCTTTCTTT
J: TRBJ2-7; size: few; V: TRBV12-3/TRBV12-4; D: NA; CDR3: CASSLAVWEYEQYF; DNA: TGTGCCAGCAGTTTAGCAGTTTGGGAGTACGAGCAGTACTTC
J: TRBJ1-2; size: NA; V: TRBV20-1; D: NA; CDR3: CSARGGGDYGYTF; DNA: TGCAGTGCTAGAGGAGGGGGGGACTACGGCTACACCTTC
J: TRBJ1-2; size: NA; V: TRBV7-2; D: NA; CDR3: CASRWGGAGYGYTF; DNA: TGTGCCAGCAGATGGGGGGGCGCGGGCTATGGCTACACCTTC